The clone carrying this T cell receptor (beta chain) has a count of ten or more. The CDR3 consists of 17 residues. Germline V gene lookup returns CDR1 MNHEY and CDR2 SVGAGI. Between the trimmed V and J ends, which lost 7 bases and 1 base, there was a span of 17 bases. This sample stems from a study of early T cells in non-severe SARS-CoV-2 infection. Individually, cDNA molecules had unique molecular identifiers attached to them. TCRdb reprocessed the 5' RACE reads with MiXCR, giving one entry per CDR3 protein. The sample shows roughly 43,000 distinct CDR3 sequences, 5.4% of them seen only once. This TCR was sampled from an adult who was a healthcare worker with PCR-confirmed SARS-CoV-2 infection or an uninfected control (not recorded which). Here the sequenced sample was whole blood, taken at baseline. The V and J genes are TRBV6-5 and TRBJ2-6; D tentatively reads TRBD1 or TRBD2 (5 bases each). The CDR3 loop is CASTQEGRLSGANVLTF. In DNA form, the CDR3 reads TGTGCCAGCACCCAAGAGGGACGGTTGTCTGGGGCCAACGTCCTGACTTTC.